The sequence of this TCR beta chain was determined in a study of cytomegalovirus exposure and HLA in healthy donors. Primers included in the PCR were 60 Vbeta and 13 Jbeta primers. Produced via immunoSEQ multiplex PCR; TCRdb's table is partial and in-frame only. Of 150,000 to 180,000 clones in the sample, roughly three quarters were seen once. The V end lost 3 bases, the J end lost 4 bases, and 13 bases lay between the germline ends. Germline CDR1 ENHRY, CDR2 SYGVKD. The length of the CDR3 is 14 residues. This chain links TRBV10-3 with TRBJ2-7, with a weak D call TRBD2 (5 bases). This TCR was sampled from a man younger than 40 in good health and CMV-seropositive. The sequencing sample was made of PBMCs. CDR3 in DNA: TGTGCCATCAGTGATGTTTTCGGGGTTTACGAGCAGTACTTC. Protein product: CAISDVFGVYEQYF.